This T cell receptor beta chain is from a study of blood T cell repertoires in COVID-19. The V end lost 2 bases, the J end lost 8 bases, and 12 bases lay between the germline ends. Looked up from germline, CDR1 is MNHEY and CDR2 is SMNVEV (reference sequence). This CDR3 region has 13 residues. As originally analysed: How many nucleated cells were present was estimated from reference gene primer amplification. The table came from immunoSEQ multiplex PCR; TCRdb's copy has only in-frame clones and leaves some out. That table is the source of V, J and clone size, and D and trimming were worked out from the DNA. Of around 110,000 clones listed, 70% to 90% were seen once; the top ten hold about 4.5%.

This receptor was taken from a man aged 35-49 years with acute or convalescent COVID-19. V is TRBV27 and J is TRBJ1-1; no clear D. The source material was peripheral blood. The CDR3 protein is CASSLVSGIEAFF. CDR3 DNA: TGTGCCAGCAGTTTAGTATCGGGTATCGAAGCTTTCTTT.